A selection of T cell receptor beta chains follows, all from one sample in a study of beta chain features in type 1 diabetes. This table comes from immunoSEQ multiplex PCR, and its TCRdb copy is limited to in-frame clones, with some not included. The repertoire has about 650,000 clones, roughly 12% of them found once; the top ten carry roughly 0.11%. Sequenced material: naive CD4+ T cells from blood. These receptors originate from a man aged 25-45 years with type 1 diabetes. CDR3s include the opening cysteine and the closing phenylalanine or tryptophan. Each record gives: V gene, clone size, J gene, D gene, CDR3 length, CDR3 DNA, CDR3 protein. A D gene is named only where the DNA matches it firmly. The size entry is marked missing in some rows and otherwise reads once, few, many or a size class.

V gene: TRBV25-1
clone size: few
J gene: TRBJ2-5
D gene: .
CDR3 length: 14
CDR3 DNA: TGTGCCAGCAGTGAATTCGGCTATAGAAAGACCCAGTACTTC
CDR3 protein: CASSEFGYRKTQYF

V gene: TRBV7-2
clone size: .
J gene: TRBJ2-1
D gene: .
CDR3 length: 15
CDR3 DNA: TGTGCCAGCAGCTCCTGGGGGGGCCCCTACAATGAGCAGTTCTTC
CDR3 protein: CASSSWGGPYNEQFF

V gene: TRBV7-9
clone size: few
J gene: TRBJ1-5
D gene: TRBD1
CDR3 length: 14
CDR3 DNA: TGTGCCAGCAGCCAGGGGGGCAGCAATCAGCCCCAGCATTTT
CDR3 protein: CASSQGGSNQPQHF

V gene: TRBV9
clone size: .
J gene: TRBJ1-6
D gene: .
CDR3 length: 13
CDR3 DNA: TGTGCCAGCAGCGTAGAGGAGCTTTCACCCCTCCACTTT
CDR3 protein: CASSVEELSPLHF

V gene: TRBV30
clone size: few
J gene: TRBJ1-4
D gene: TRBD1
CDR3 length: 14
CDR3 DNA: TGTGCCTGTTTACAGGGGACAACTAATGAAAAACTGTTTTTT
CDR3 protein: CACLQGTTNEKLFF

V gene: TRBV27
clone size: once
J gene: TRBJ2-1
D gene: TRBD2
CDR3 length: 17
CDR3 DNA: TGTGCCAGCAGTTTGGGACTAGCGGGGGGGAGTTACAATGAGCAGTTCTTC
CDR3 protein: CASSLGLAGGSYNEQFF

V gene: TRBV29-1
clone size: .
J gene: TRBJ1-2
D gene: TRBD1
CDR3 length: 14
CDR3 DNA: TGCAGCGTTGGGACAGGGGGCTCCAACTATGGCTACACCTTC
CDR3 protein: CSVGTGGSNYGYTF

V gene: TRBV7-9
clone size: few
J gene: TRBJ1-1
D gene: .
CDR3 length: 14
CDR3 DNA: TGTGCCAGCTACCCCTGGGATCCTCGGGCTGAAGCTTTCTTT
CDR3 protein: CASYPWDPRAEAFF

V gene: TRBV5-6
clone size: few
J gene: TRBJ1-5
D gene: .
CDR3 length: 14
CDR3 DNA: TGTGCCAGCAGCTTGAGGGGCCGGGATCAGCCCCAGCATTTT
CDR3 protein: CASSLRGRDQPQHF

V gene: TRBV5-6
clone size: .
J gene: TRBJ2-3
D gene: .
CDR3 length: 14
CDR3 DNA: TGTGCCAGCAGCAACCGAGGTAGCACAGATACGCAGTATTTT
CDR3 protein: CASSNRGSTDTQYF

V gene: TRBV2
clone size: few
J gene: TRBJ1-5
D gene: .
CDR3 length: 12
CDR3 DNA: TGTGCCAGCAGTCAGTCAGGACAGCCCCAGCATTTT
CDR3 protein: CASSQSGQPQHF

V gene: TRBV7-2
clone size: .
J gene: TRBJ1-2
D gene: .
CDR3 length: 15
CDR3 DNA: TGTGCCAGCAGCTTGGGGGCAGGGTTGGACTATGGCTACACCTTC
CDR3 protein: CASSLGAGLDYGYTF